This T cell receptor (beta chain) originates from a study of blood T cell repertoires in COVID-19. Study as a whole: The origin of the acute and convalescent COVID-19 samples was the United States, Italy and Spain.

CDR1 and CDR2 (germline): SGHTA, FQGTGA. V lost 2 bases, J lost 10 bases, and 2 bases stayed unmatched. The CDR3 is 12 residues long. In the original processing: Amplified reference gene primers provided the basis for estimating nucleated cell counts. This table comes from immunoSEQ multiplex PCR, and its TCRdb copy is limited to in-frame clones, with some not included. D and trimming were read from the DNA, whereas the V and J calls and clone size are those reported in that table. The table records 120,000 or so clones, roughly 90% of them present only once. Material: peripheral blood. The chain employs TRBV7-3 and TRBJ2-1, with 7 bases identical to TRBD1. The sequence derives from a man aged 50 or older with active COVID-19. The CDR3 reads CASSLPGQEQFF. The CDR3 bases are TGTGCCAGCAGCTTACCGGGACAGGAGCAGTTCTTC.